This entry lists 9 T cell receptor beta chains sequenced from one sample in a study of blood T cell repertoires in COVID-19. Assay used: immunoSEQ multiplex PCR; TCRdb lists only in-frame clones, some missing. This table holds a few hundred thousand clones, about 89% found once. Sequencing input: PBMCs or T cells enriched from blood (not recorded which). These receptor sequences come from a man aged 40-49 years who had recovered from COVID-19.

This rearrangement joins TRBV7-8 to TRBJ1-2; 7 nucleotides agree with TRBD1. The CDR3 runs to 13 residues. V shed 5 bases and J 7 bases; nucleotides not matched to a gene: 7. From germline, CDR1 is SGHVS and CDR2 FQNEAQ. CDR3 loop: CASSVEQGFGYTF. CDR3 DNA: TGTGCCAGCAGCGTGGAACAGGGGTTTGGCTACACCTTC. The whole variable domain, remainder taken from reference TRBV7-8 and TRBJ1-2, is GAGVSQSPRYKVAKRGQDVALRCDPISGHVSLFWYQQALGQGPEFLTYFQNEAQLDKSGLPSDRFFAERPEGSVSTLKIQRTQQEDSAVYLCASSVEQGFGYTFGSGTRLTVV.

The chain employs TRBV7-2 and TRBJ2-7; the match to TRBD1 covers 7 bases. From germline, CDR1 is SGHTA and CDR2 FQGNSA. V dropped 3 bases and J dropped 2; count of bases not matched to a gene: 4. CDR3 length: 14 residues. CDR3 sequence reads: CASSLAGTAYEQYF. The CDR3 DNA follows: TGTGCCAGCAGCTTGGCCGGGACAGCCTACGAGCAGTACTTC. The entire variable domain, with the rest obtained from reference TRBV7-2 and TRBJ2-7, is as follows: GAGVSQSPSNKVTEKGKDVELRCDPISGHTALYWYRQSLGQGLEFLIYFQGNSAPDKSGLPSDRFSAERTGGSVSTLTIQRTQQEDSAVYLCASSLAGTAYEQYFGPGTRLTVT.

V usage is TRBV24-1 and J usage is TRBJ2-5; the match to TRBD2 covers 11 bases. Germline V gives CDR1 KGHDR, CDR2 SFDVKD. The CDR3 is made up of 15 amino acids. The junction had 7 bases not matched to a gene; V was cut back by 6 bases and J by 5 bases. CDR3 sequence reads: CATSLSGRALETQYF. The DNA of the CDR3 is TGTGCCACCAGTCTTAGCGGGAGGGCGCTGGAGACCCAGTACTTC.

V gene TRBV29-1 combines with J gene TRBJ1-3; 7 bases map to TRBD1. The CDR3 totals 14 residues. CDR1 and CDR2 from the germline V gene are SQVTM and ANQGSEA. V shed 4 bases, J shed 4 bases, and the junction held 7 bases outside the gene matches. The CDR3, as DNA: TGCAGCGTTGTCCCGACAGGGTTAGGAAACACCATATATTTT. As protein: CSVVPTGLGNTIYF.

This rearrangement joins TRBV5-5 to TRBJ2-2, with D maybe TRBD1 (5 bases). Per germline, CDR1 SGHKS and CDR2 YYEKEE (reference sequence). This CDR3 comprises 14 residues. The V gene lost 1 base and the J gene lost 3 bases, with 7 bases spanning the gap. The CDR3 loop reads CASSLQGYTGELFF. CDR3 DNA: TGTGCCAGCAGCTTGCAGGGATACACCGGGGAGCTGTTTTTT.

The chain links TRBV19 to TRBJ2-5; 12 nucleotides match TRBD1. Germline V CDR1 and CDR2: LNHDA, SQIVND (reference sequence). This CDR3 is built from 14 residues. J was trimmed by 4 bases and V by 4 bases; bases with no gene match: 1. The CDR3 spells CASSRDRGRETQYF. The CDR3 nucleotides read TGTGCCAGTAGTAGGGACAGGGGGCGAGAGACCCAGTACTTC.

The chain couples TRBV27 to TRBJ2-2; TRBD1 matches 7 bases. The germline V gene encodes CDR1 MNHEY and CDR2 SMNVEV (reference sequence). V shed 0 bases and J 3 bases; nucleotides not matched to a gene: 1. The CDR3 sequence is 15 residues long. CDR3 sequence reads: CASSLSGTDTGELFF. CDR3 DNA sequence: TGTGCCAGCAGTTTATCCGGGACAGACACCGGGGAGCTGTTTTTT.

This chain uses TRBV27 with TRBJ1-3; D is unclear. Trimming stripped 6 bases from V and 0 bases from J, with 6 bases between. CDR1 and CDR2 from the germline V gene are MNHEY and SMNVEV (reference sequence). The CDR3 loop spans 13 amino acids. CDR3 sequence: CASRASSGNTIYF. CDR3 bases: TGTGCCAGCAGAGCATCCTCTGGAAACACCATATATTTT.

The CDR3 DNA reads as TGTGCCAGCAGCCCCCGACAGTCCTATAATTCACCCCTCCACTTT. Translation gives CASSPRQSYNSPLHF. The chain employs TRBV3-1 (or the pseudogene TRBV3-2) and TRBJ1-6; a weak D match, TRBD1 (5 bases). Looked up from germline, CDR1 is LGHDT and CDR2 is YNNKEL (reference sequence). The CDR3 sequence is 15 residues long. Trimming removed 4 bases at V and 1 base at J, with 8 bases between.